The 21 T cell receptor beta chains presented below share a single source sample, sequenced in a study of PD-1 blockade in classical Hodgkin lymphoma. The sample's time point: cycle 4 day 1 (C4D1), after 5 to 7 weeks of nivolumab. Autologous stem cell transplantation was followed by relapse in every patient, and brentuximab vedotin exposure varied. The protocol was immunoSEQ multiplex PCR, while the TCRdb copy is restricted to in-frame clones and leaves out a portion. The sample records about 92,000 clones, 75% to 85% being singletons. Material: peripheral blood mononuclear cells (PBMCs), obtained before the fourth cycle of nivolumab. These receptors all stem from a human donor with classical Hodgkin lymphoma.

The chain links TRBV5-1 to TRBJ2-7, with a tentative D call TRBD2 (5 bases). The CDR3 loop spans 15 amino acids. V was clipped by 2 bases and J by 0 bases, with 12 bases between them. Germline values: CDR1 SGHRS, CDR2 YFSETQ. CDR3 protein: CASSFDVGSSYEQYF. The CDR3 coding sequence is TGCGCCAGCAGCTTTGATGTAGGGAGCTCCTACGAGCAGTACTTC.

This clone was counted once. The genes are TRBV9 and TRBJ2-1; D tentatively reads TRBD1 or TRBD2 (6 bases each). The CDR3 is 17 amino acids. Trimming cost V 0 bases and J 3 bases, with 16 bases left between them. The germline gives CDR1 SGDLS, CDR2 YYNGEE. This CDR3 is CASSVARGDLGYNEQFF. Written as DNA, the CDR3 is TGTGCCAGCAGCGTAGCTAGGGGGGATTTAGGCTACAATGAGCAGTTCTTC. The whole variable domain, filled in from reference TRBV9 and TRBJ2-1, reads DSGVTQTPKHLITATGQRVTLRCSPRSGDLSVYWYQQSLDQGLQFLIQYYNGEERAKGNILERFSAQQFPDLHSELNLSSLELGDSALYFCASSVARGDLGYNEQFFGPGTRLTVL.

This chain uses TRBV30 with TRBJ1-1; D possibly corresponds to TRBD1 (5 bases). In germline, CDR1 is GTSNPN, CDR2 SVGIG (reference sequence). The CDR3 has 12 amino acids. The CDR3 protein is CALGGGNTEAFF. Here the CDR3 DNA reads TGTGCTCTGGGGGGTGGGAACACTGAAGCTTTCTTT.

This chain uses TRBV7-8 with TRBJ2-1, with 9 bases matching TRBD2. Germline assignment: CDR1 SGHVS and CDR2 FQNEAQ. The CDR3 loop spans 17 amino acids. Losses at the gene ends were 5 bases for V and 0 bases for J; bases not matched to a gene: 8. The CDR3 reads CASSRPRSGSSYNEQFF. The CDR3 DNA reads TGTGCCAGCAGCCGCCCCCGTAGCGGGAGCTCCTACAATGAGCAGTTCTTC.

This chain uses TRBV14 with TRBJ2-7; no reliable D call. The V and J ends lost 3 bases and 2 bases respectively, with 5 bases between them. CDR3 length: 12 amino acids. Germline CDR1 is SGHDN and CDR2 is FVKESK. CDR3 sequence (DNA): TGTGCCAGCAGCCACGGACCCTACGAGCAGTACTTC. As protein: CASSHGPYEQYF.

The chain couples TRBV29-1 to TRBJ2-1; D unresolved. The length of the CDR3 is 15 residues. Per the germline V gene, CDR1 is SQVTM and CDR2 is ANQGSEA. Trimming left V 0 bases short and J 4 bases short, with 13 bases between. CDR3 sequence reads: CSVEDRRKLYNEQFF. The CDR3 bases are TGCAGCGTTGAAGATCGGCGGAAGCTATACAATGAGCAGTTCTTC.

This clone occurred once. The chain carries TRBV7-2 and TRBJ2-1; TRBD2 matches at 8 bases. Per germline, CDR1 SGHTA and CDR2 FQGNSA. V shed 5 bases and J 1 base; nucleotides not matched to a gene: 10. The CDR3 sequence is 17 residues long. The CDR3 reads CASSSRGAGGSYNEQFF. In DNA form, the CDR3 reads TGTGCCAGCAGCAGCCGGGGGGCGGGAGGATCCTACAATGAGCAGTTCTTC.

The rearrangement uses TRBV7-9 and TRBJ2-7, with 7 bases lining up with TRBD2. The CDR3 runs to 18 residues. Germline-derived CDR1 and CDR2 are SEHNR and FQNEAQ (reference sequence). Trimming at V came to 4 bases and at J to 1 base, leaving 16 bases not matched to a gene. The CDR3 sequence is CASSSHGGGGRTSYEQYF. CDR3 nucleotides: TGTGCCAGCAGCTCCCACGGTGGGGGAGGGCGGACGTCCTACGAGCAGTACTTC.

In this sample, this clone turned up a few times. The chain employs TRBV7-2 and TRBJ2-1, with 10 bases that match TRBD1. The CDR3 is 14 residues long. V trimming: 6 bases; J trimming: 8 bases; junction bases outside the gene matches: 7. Per germline, CDR1 SGHTA and CDR2 FQGNSA. The CDR3 DNA reads as TGTGCCAGCAGGCTCCGGGACAGGGGCGATGAGCAGTTCTTC. Translating gives CASRLRDRGDEQFF.

This chain links TRBV27 with TRBJ2-7; D call uncertain. The CDR3 consists of 13 residues. V lost 2 bases and J lost 4, with 9 bases in between. Germline V gene sequence: CDR1 MNHEY, CDR2 SMNVEV (reference sequence). The CDR3 region is CASSLGHGYEQYF. The CDR3 bases are TGTGCCAGCAGTTTAGGCCACGGTTACGAGCAGTACTTC.

This clone was seen only a few times. V gene TRBV25-1 combines with J gene TRBJ2-1; TRBD2 might be the D (5 bases). CDR1 and CDR2 (germline): MGHDK, SYGVNS. The CDR3 has 13 amino acids. V lost 6 bases, J lost 5 bases, and 11 bases lay in between. The CDR3 DNA is TGTGCCAGCAGCCTTGGCGGGCACAATGAGCAGTTCTTC. Its protein is CASSLGGHNEQFF.

This chain joins TRBV14 and TRBJ1-2; TRBD1 agrees at 8 bases. In germline, CDR1 is SGHDN, CDR2 FVKESK. V lost 0 bases to trimming and J lost 7 bases; unmatched junction nucleotides: 7. The CDR3 loop spans 15 amino acids. The CDR3 coding sequence is TGTGCCAGCAGCCAAGAACTGGGCAGGGGGCTTGGCTACACCTTC. Its protein is CASSQELGRGLGYTF. The complete variable domain, with remaining parts taken from reference TRBV14 and TRBJ1-2, reads EAGVTQFPSHSVIEKGQTVTLRCDPISGHDNLYWYRRVMGKEIKFLLHFVKESKQDESGMPNNRFLAERTGGTYSTLKVQPAELEDSGVYFCASSQELGRGLGYTFGSGTRLTVV.

The chain carries TRBV9 and TRBJ2-7, with 10 bases that match TRBD2. CDR1 and CDR2 from the germline V gene are SGDLS and YYNGEE. V shed 4 bases and J 5 bases; nucleotides not matched to a gene: 12. This CDR3 contains 16 residues. The CDR3 sequence: CASSPHGAGGPHEQYF. The CDR3, as DNA: TGTGCCAGCAGCCCGCATGGAGCGGGAGGGCCGCACGAGCAGTACTTC.

J is TRBJ2-7 and V is TRBV10-3; no clear D. The CDR3 runs to 14 residues. CDR1 ENHRY and CDR2 SYGVKD come from the germline V gene. The ends were cut back, 6 bases at V and 2 bases at J, with 14 bases in the middle. This CDR3 is CAIRRTTAPYEQYF. The CDR3 DNA reads TGTGCCATCAGACGGACCACTGCGCCCTACGAGCAGTACTTC.

This chain joins TRBV2 and TRBJ1-2; TRBD1 aligns across 9 bases. With V trimmed by 7 bases and J by 4 bases, 4 bases remained unmatched. The germline CDR1 and CDR2 sequences are SNHLY and FYNNEI. The CDR3 is 13 amino acids. CDR3 DNA: TGTGCCAGCACTCCGGGACAGGGCTATGGCTACACCTTC. It yields the protein CASTPGQGYGYTF.

The J gene is TRBJ1-1, the V gene TRBV6-5; perhaps TRBD1 as D (5 bases). Germline loops: CDR1 MNHEY, CDR2 SVGAGI. The CDR3 is 12 residues long. V gave up 2 bases and J gave up 11 bases, with 12 bases separating them. In DNA form, the CDR3 reads TGTGCCAGCAGTTACGGGCAGGGTAGGGCTTTCTTT. This translates into CASSYGQGRAFF.

The J gene is TRBJ2-3, the V gene TRBV7-2; TRBD2 matches at 7 bases. The CDR3 loop spans 17 amino acids. V lost 5 bases to trimming and J lost 5 bases; unmatched junction nucleotides: 16. Germline V CDR1 and CDR2: SGHTA, FQGNSA. The CDR3, as DNA: TGTGCCAGCAGCCAGGGATCGCGGGGGACCGTGCGAGATACGCAGTATTTT. Translated: CASSQGSRGTVRDTQYF.

The rearrangement uses TRBV15 and TRBJ1-5; D may be TRBD1 (6 bases). CDR3 length: 17 residues. V dropped 1 base and J dropped 2 bases, with 15 bases sitting between them. Germline-derived CDR1 and CDR2 are LNHNV and YYDKDF (reference sequence). Here the CDR3 DNA reads TGTGCCACCAGCAGAGCCGGGGGGCCGAGGGGCAATCAGCCCCAGCATTTT. It translates to CATSRAGGPRGNQPQHF.

This sequence joins TRBV28 and TRBJ2-1; 13 bases are shared with TRBD2. Per the germline V gene, CDR1 is MDHEN and CDR2 is SYDVKM. J was trimmed by 12 bases and V by 6 bases; bases with no gene match: 11. The CDR3 sequence is 15 residues long. CDR3 in DNA: TGTGCCAGCAGAGGCGGACTAGCGGGAGTTCAGGGGCAGTTCTTC. Translation: CASRGGLAGVQGQFF.

J is TRBJ1-4 and V is TRBV27; D gene unclear. The length of the CDR3 is 15 residues. Trimming took off 5 bases at V and 10 bases at J, with 20 bases between the two ends. The germline gives CDR1 MNHEY, CDR2 SMNVEV (reference sequence). The CDR3 here is CASSGEGGLGRKLFF. The CDR3 nucleotides read TGTGCCAGCAGTGGGGAGGGCGGATTAGGGCGAAAACTGTTTTTT.

The CDR3 loop is CASSLAGAQETQYF. In nucleotides, the CDR3 is TGTGCCAGCAGCTTGGCAGGGGCACAAGAGACCCAGTACTTC. V and J are TRBV5-6 and TRBJ2-5, with a weak D call TRBD1 (6 bases). The germline V gene has CDR1 SGHDT and CDR2 YYEEEE. Between the trimmed V and J ends, which lost 0 bases and 2 bases, there was a span of 8 bases. The CDR3 covers 14 residues.